This entry lists 32 T cell receptor beta chains sequenced from one sample in a study of T cell changes during pregnancy in multiple sclerosis. TCRdb keeps only in-frame clones here, not all; method: immunoSEQ multiplex PCR. The table records over 55,000 clones, 89% of them present only once. Sequenced here: peripheral blood, sampled in the first trimester of pregnancy. Receptor source: a female donor with multiple sclerosis, enrolled in a pregnancy study.

The chain has TRBV7-9 and TRBJ2-5, with TRBD2 identical over 10 bases. This CDR3 is 16 amino acids long. Germline V gene data show CDR1 as SEHNR and CDR2 as FQNEAQ (reference sequence). With 1 base clipped from V and 5 bases from J, the junction kept 7 bases outside the gene matches. This CDR3 is CASSLGSSGRLETQYF. The CDR3 coding sequence is TGTGCCAGCAGCTTAGGGTCTAGCGGGAGATTGGAGACCCAGTACTTC.

DNA of the CDR3: TGTGCCTGGAGTGTACCGCAGGGGGCTAAAGAGACCCAGTACTTC. As protein: CAWSVPQGAKETQYF. The V gene is TRBV30, the J gene TRBJ2-5, with 8 bases identical to TRBD1. The CDR3 sequence is 15 residues long. Per the germline V gene, CDR1 is GTSNPN and CDR2 is SVGIG (reference sequence). The V segment lost 0 bases and the J segment 3 bases; nucleotides outside the gene matches: 6.

The J gene is TRBJ2-5, the V gene TRBV10-3, with 8 bases fitting TRBD1. Germline trimming cut 6 bases from V and 2 bases from J; bases unmatched to any gene: 17. The CDR3 runs to 18 residues. Germline V gives CDR1 ENHRY, CDR2 SYGVKD. CDR3 sequence (DNA): TGTGCCATCAGGGGGGAACTGGGGACAGGAGCCATACAAGAGACCCAGTACTTC. Encoded protein: CAIRGELGTGAIQETQYF.

The rearrangement links TRBV4-1 to TRBJ2-1; 9 positions agree with TRBD2. The germline V gene has CDR1 MGHRA and CDR2 YSYEKL. V shed 0 bases, J shed 2 bases, and the junction held 8 bases outside the gene matches. The CDR3 extends over 18 amino acids. The CDR3 spells CASSQERARGGTYNEQFF. CDR3 bases: TGCGCCAGCAGCCAAGAGAGGGCGCGGGGGGGTACCTACAATGAGCAGTTCTTC.

The chain's CDR3 is CASSLGGGSVYGYTF. The CDR3 bases are TGTGCCAGCAGCTTAGGAGGAGGCTCCGTCTATGGCTACACCTTC. The rearrangement links TRBV7-9 to TRBJ1-2; D unresolved. Trimming stripped 1 base from V and 4 bases from J, with 13 bases between. Germline V gene sequence: CDR1 SEHNR, CDR2 FQNEAQ (reference sequence). The CDR3 runs to 15 residues.

The V and J genes are TRBV19 and TRBJ2-3, with D perhaps matching TRBD2 (5 bases). The V and J ends lost 3 bases and 4 bases respectively, with 11 bases between them. CDR3 size: 14 residues. Germline V gene lookup returns CDR1 LNHDA and CDR2 SQIVND (reference sequence). DNA for the CDR3: TGTGCCAGTAGTATCCGGGGAGTGTCAGATACGCAGTATTTT. It is translated as CASSIRGVSDTQYF.

The chain recombines TRBV5-6 with TRBJ1-3; TRBD1 aligns across 7 bases. The CDR3 is 17 residues long. The V segment lost 2 bases and the J segment 0 bases; nucleotides outside the gene matches: 8. The germline V gene encodes CDR1 SGHDT and CDR2 YYEEEE. The CDR3 spells CASSFLETGYSGNTIYF. CDR3 in DNA: TGTGCCAGCAGCTTTTTGGAGACAGGGTACTCTGGAAACACCATATATTTT.

This chain joins TRBV27 and TRBJ1-4; 7 nucleotides agree with TRBD1. The J segment lost 2 bases and the V segment lost 5 bases, leaving 8 bases of the junction unmatched. CDR3 size: 16 residues. Germline V gene lookup returns CDR1 MNHEY and CDR2 SMNVEV (reference sequence). The CDR3 reads CASSARTGLTNEKLFF. CDR3 nucleotide sequence: TGTGCCAGCAGTGCCCGGACAGGATTGACTAATGAAAAACTGTTTTTT.

The chain employs TRBV5-8 and TRBJ1-5; D is uncertain. CDR1 and CDR2 from the germline V gene are SGHTS and YDEGEE. The CDR3 covers 12 residues. Trimming removed 5 bases at V and 4 bases at J, with 7 bases between. The CDR3 sequence: CASSLFNQPQHF. Here the CDR3 DNA reads TGTGCCAGCAGTCTTTTTAATCAGCCCCAGCATTTT.

CDR3 protein: CASSQTDGYTF. CDR3 nucleotides: TGTGCCAGCAGCCAGACAGATGGCTACACCTTC. This chain links TRBV28 with TRBJ1-2, with a possible D match to TRBD1 (5 bases). Trimming pared 6 bases from V and 6 bases from J, leaving 8 bases between. From germline, CDR1 is MDHEN and CDR2 SYDVKM. CDR3 length: 11 amino acids.

This clone has a handful of counts. The chain links TRBV13 to TRBJ2-7, with D possibly matching TRBD2 (5 bases). The CDR3 has 13 amino acids. V gave up 5 bases and J gave up 4 bases, with 12 bases separating them. CDR1 and CDR2 from the germline V gene are PRHDT and FYEKMQ (reference sequence). This chain's CDR3 is CASSPPRVYEQYF. For the CDR3, the DNA is TGTGCCAGCAGCCCCCCGAGGGTGTACGAGCAGTACTTC.

The chain is built from TRBV9 and TRBJ1-2, with 7 bases aligning to TRBD1. The CDR3 runs 12 residues. From germline, CDR1 is SGDLS and CDR2 YYNGEE. V was clipped by 0 bases and J by 8 bases; unmatched bases: 1. The CDR3 reads CASSVDRGGYTF. The CDR3 bases are TGTGCCAGCAGCGTAGACAGGGGCGGCTACACCTTC.

The V and J genes are TRBV11-2 and TRBJ2-1, with 9 bases matching TRBD1. Germline CDR1 reads SGHAT; CDR2 reads FQNNGV. V shed 5 bases, J shed 8 bases, and the junction held 19 bases outside the gene matches. This CDR3 comprises 18 residues. The CDR3 region is CASSHMPPDRGITDEQFF. In nucleotides, the CDR3 is TGTGCCAGCAGCCATATGCCACCGGACAGGGGTATTACGGATGAGCAGTTCTTC.

CDR3 nucleotides: TGTGCCAGCAGCCAAGATACGGGTCTGGGGGGGCCGGGTCAGGAGACCCAGTACTTC. Its translation is CASSQDTGLGGPGQETQYF. This sequence joins TRBV4-2 and TRBJ2-5; possible D gene TRBD2, 7 bases. The CDR3 length is 19 residues. The V end was cut by 0 bases, the J end by 5 bases, with 25 bases between. The germline V gene has CDR1 LGHNA and CDR2 YNFKEQ.

In DNA form, the CDR3 reads TGTGCCAGTAGCCCTCGGGACAGGGCTTATAGCAATCAGCCCCAGCATTTT. Translated, it gives CASSPRDRAYSNQPQHF. The V and J genes are TRBV19 and TRBJ1-5, with 9 bases identical to TRBD1. This CDR3 comprises 17 residues. In germline, CDR1 is LNHDA, CDR2 SQIVND (reference sequence). V dropped 6 bases and J dropped 0; count of bases not matched to a gene: 9.

Concerning this clone: The identical CDR3 is also encoded by other nucleotide sequences in the sample. The genes are TRBV5-4 and TRBJ2-3, with TRBD2 matching over 10 bases. The germline V gene encodes CDR1 SGHNT and CDR2 YYREEE (reference sequence). This CDR3 contains 15 residues. J lost 1 base, V lost 4 bases, and 3 bases had no gene match. The CDR3 region is CASSLGTSGTDTQYF. The CDR3 DNA reads as TGTGCCAGCAGCCTAGGGACTAGCGGCACAGATACGCAGTATTTT.

The genes are TRBV6-5 and TRBJ2-7; possibly TRBD1 for D (6 bases). Germline CDR1 is MNHEY and CDR2 is SVGAGI. V lost 6 bases to trimming and J lost 4 bases, with 16 bases between them. The CDR3 has 14 amino acids. The CDR3: CASRTRTDKYEQYF. The DNA of the CDR3 is TGTGCCAGCAGAACCCGGACAGACAAATACGAGCAGTACTTC.

The chain recombines TRBV5-1 with TRBJ1-2; the D gene is possibly TRBD1 (5 bases). CDR1 SGHRS and CDR2 YFSETQ come from the germline V gene. Deletions cut 1 base from V and 8 bases from J, with 12 bases between. The CDR3 totals 13 residues. The CDR3 DNA reads TGCGCCAGCAGCTTGTTGGGGGGAAGGGGCTACACCTTC. Protein product: CASSLLGGRGYTF. Full variable domain (missing parts from reference TRBV5-1 and TRBJ1-2): KAGVTQTPRYLIKTRGQQVTLSCSPISGHRSVSWYQQTPGQGLQFLFEYFSETQRNKGNFPGRFSGRQFSNSRSEMNVSTLELGDSALYLCASSLLGGRGYTFGSGTRLTVV.

V gene TRBV5-1 combines with J gene TRBJ1-1; 8 bases are shared with TRBD1. This CDR3 contains 15 residues. The V gene end was trimmed by 3 bases and the J gene end by 4 bases; junction bases not matched to a gene: 8. Germline V gene sequence: CDR1 SGHRS, CDR2 YFSETQ. The CDR3, as DNA: TGCGCCAGCAGCTCCCTACGGACAGGGCCCACTGAAGCTTTCTTT. Amino acids: CASSSLRTGPTEAFF.

The J gene is TRBJ2-2, the V gene TRBV27; D gene ambiguous. In germline, CDR1 is MNHEY, CDR2 SMNVEV (reference sequence). The CDR3 is 12 residues long. Trimming shortened V by 4 bases and J by 7 bases, and 7 bases separated the two germline ends. DNA of the CDR3: TGTGCCAGCAGTTCACGAGGCGGGGAGCTGTTTTTT. Residues: CASSSRGGELFF.

The chain recombines TRBV12-5 with TRBJ1-6; a possible D gene is TRBD1 (5 bases). In germline, CDR1 is LGHNT, CDR2 FRNRAP. CDR3 size: 12 residues. Trimming took off 6 bases at V and 14 bases at J, with 14 bases between the two ends. CDR3 sequence: CASGQRGSALHF. In nucleotides, the CDR3 is TGTGCTAGTGGGCAACGGGGGAGCGCCCTCCACTTT.

The rearrangement uses TRBV15 and TRBJ2-2; 12 nucleotides align to TRBD2. Germline lookup yields CDR1 LNHNV and CDR2 YYDKDF (reference sequence). The CDR3 is 19 amino acids. With V trimmed by 0 bases and J by 1 base, 6 bases remained unmatched. The CDR3: CATSRDGPGLAGNTGELFF. DNA for the CDR3: TGTGCCACCAGCAGAGATGGGCCGGGACTAGCGGGGAACACCGGGGAGCTGTTTTTT.

The chain has TRBV5-6 and TRBJ1-5, with no clear D. Germline V gene data show CDR1 as SGHDT and CDR2 as YYEEEE. Trimming removed 1 base at V and 3 bases at J, with 8 bases between. This CDR3 contains 14 residues. The CDR3 region is CASSLYQINQPQHF. The CDR3 DNA follows: TGTGCCAGCAGCTTGTACCAGATCAATCAGCCCCAGCATTTT. Full variable domain (missing parts from reference TRBV5-6 and TRBJ1-5): DAGVTQSPTHLIKTRGQQVTLRCSPKSGHDTVSWYQQALGQGPQFIFQYYEEEERQRGNFPDRFSGHQFPNYSSELNVNALLLGDSALYLCASSLYQINQPQHFGDGTRLSIL.

This clone appeared a single time. The chain has TRBV30 and TRBJ1-1; D not certain. The CDR3 spans 14 residues. CDR1 GTSNPN and CDR2 SVGIG come from the germline V gene (reference sequence). V lost 0 bases, J lost 4 bases, and 12 bases lay in between. The DNA for the CDR3 is TGTGCCTGGAGTGTACTGGAGGGCGCCACTGAAGCTTTCTTT. Translated, it gives CAWSVLEGATEAFF.

The chain couples TRBV6-1 to TRBJ1-5; weak D call: TRBD1 (5 bases). CDR1 MNHNS and CDR2 SASEGT come from the germline V gene. CDR3 length: 15 residues. V was pared by 6 bases and J by 2 bases, with 14 bases between. The CDR3 region has the DNA TGTGCCAGCAGCCCTATCTCGACAGGCAATCAGCCCCAGCATTTT. It translates to CASSPISTGNQPQHF.

V is TRBV6-1 and J is TRBJ1-2; D may be TRBD1 (5 bases). The CDR3 contains 13 residues. Per germline, CDR1 MNHNS and CDR2 SASEGT. The V end lost 3 bases, the J end lost 7 bases, and 12 bases lay between the germline ends. The CDR3 reads CASSEPGSRGYTF. DNA of the CDR3: TGTGCCAGCAGTGAGCCAGGGTCTCGTGGCTACACCTTC.

This clone was found once. The chain carries TRBV18 and TRBJ1-1; 7 bases match TRBD1. J lost 1 base, V lost 3 bases, and 8 bases had no gene match. The CDR3 loop spans 16 amino acids. Germline CDR1 and CDR2: KGHSH and LQKENI. The chain's CDR3 is CASSPWGTASNTEAFF. CDR3 in DNA: TGTGCCAGCTCACCTTGGGGGACAGCCTCGAACACTGAAGCTTTCTTT. The full variable domain, its missing parts supplied by reference TRBV18 and TRBJ1-1, is NAGVMQNPRHLVRRRGQEARLRCSPMKGHSHVYWYRQLPEEGLKFMVYLQKENIIDESGMPKERFSAEFPKEGPSILRIQQVVRGDSAAYFCASSPWGTASNTEAFFGQGTRLTVV.

The CDR3 reads CASSPQGIEQYF. The CDR3 nucleotides read TGTGCCAGCAGTCCACAGGGGATCGAGCAGTACTTC. The genes are TRBV5-4 and TRBJ2-7, with TRBD1 matching 7 bases. Trimming cost V 5 bases and J 6 bases; bases outside gene matches: 5. Germline assignment: CDR1 SGHNT and CDR2 YYREEE (reference sequence). This CDR3 has 12 amino acids.

The chain is built from TRBV30 and TRBJ2-2; 12 bases are shared with TRBD1. This CDR3 is built from 16 residues. The V gene end was trimmed by 8 bases and the J gene end by 6 bases; junction bases not matched to a gene: 13. Per the germline V gene, CDR1 is GTSNPN and CDR2 is SVGIG (reference sequence). The CDR3 here is CATFGGTGGKAGELFF. In nucleotides, the CDR3 is TGTGCCACTTTCGGTGGGACAGGGGGCAAGGCCGGGGAGCTGTTTTTT.

V gene TRBV7-2 combines with J gene TRBJ2-7; D gene uncertain. V was cut by 5 bases and J by 1 base, with 3 bases left in between. The CDR3 extends over 11 amino acids. CDR1 and CDR2 from the germline V gene are SGHTA and FQGNSA. CDR3 sequence: CASSLSYEQYF. The CDR3 DNA is TGTGCCAGCAGCCTATCCTACGAGCAGTACTTC.

The chain recombines TRBV28 with TRBJ1-2, with D perhaps matching TRBD1 (6 bases). The CDR3 is 13 residues long. V was pared by 2 bases and J by 2 bases, with 6 bases between. CDR1 and CDR2 (germline): MDHEN, SYDVKM. The CDR3 nucleotides read TGTGCCAGCAGTTTAGGACAGAACTATGGCTACACCTTC. This gives the protein CASSLGQNYGYTF.

The J gene is TRBJ1-1, the V gene TRBV5-1, with D tentatively TRBD1 (6 bases). In germline, CDR1 is SGHRS, CDR2 YFSETQ. The V end lost 4 bases, the J end lost 8 bases, and 15 bases lay between the germline ends. The CDR3 extends over 13 amino acids. The CDR3 DNA follows: TGCGCCAGCAGCCTACAGGGCCAGGGGGAAGCTTTCTTT. Residues: CASSLQGQGEAFF.